This T cell receptor beta chain was identified in a study of T cells in Graves' hyperthyroidism and ophthalmopathy. What was amplified from RNA transcripts were TCR beta CDR3 regions. An initial round of RT-PCR targeting the TCR CDR3 relied on the HTBI primer set. TCRdb redid the calling of the multiplex PCR reads with MiXCR, one entry per CDR3 protein. The sample lists fewer than 350,000 distinct CDR3 sequences; roughly 15% were seen once. In its sample, this clonotype was seen many times. Its specificity is not known. Study-wide results and limits: Also found in blood were most expanded thyroid clonotypes above 0.001.

The sequencing sample was made of blood. The sequence was collected from a woman between 45 and 60 years old with Graves' hyperthyroidism that later progressed to Graves' ophthalmopathy.

Written as DNA, the CDR3 is TGTGCCAGCAGTCGGACTAACCCCGAGCAGTTCTTC. It specifies CASSRTNPEQFF. This chain joins TRBV2 and TRBJ2-1; perhaps TRBD2 as D (6 bases). The ends were cut back, 5 bases at V and 10 bases at J, with 12 bases in the middle. The CDR3 covers 12 residues. The V gene's germline CDR1 is SNHLY and CDR2 FYNNEI.